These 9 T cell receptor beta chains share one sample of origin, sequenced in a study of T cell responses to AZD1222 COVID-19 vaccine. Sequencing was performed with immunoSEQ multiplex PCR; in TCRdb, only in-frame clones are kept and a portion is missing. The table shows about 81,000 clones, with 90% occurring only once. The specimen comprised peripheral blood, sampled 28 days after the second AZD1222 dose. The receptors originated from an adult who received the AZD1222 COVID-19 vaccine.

The CDR3 nucleotides are TGTGCCAGCAGCCGTAGGGCGGTAAGCTCTGGGGCCAACGTCCTGACTTTC. It yields the protein CASSRRAVSSGANVLTF. The chain recombines TRBV3-1 (or the pseudogene TRBV3-2) with TRBJ2-6; D unclear. CDR3 length: 17 amino acids. V was pared by 4 bases and J by 0 bases, with 13 bases between. CDR1 and CDR2 from the germline V gene are LGHDT and YNNKEL (reference sequence).

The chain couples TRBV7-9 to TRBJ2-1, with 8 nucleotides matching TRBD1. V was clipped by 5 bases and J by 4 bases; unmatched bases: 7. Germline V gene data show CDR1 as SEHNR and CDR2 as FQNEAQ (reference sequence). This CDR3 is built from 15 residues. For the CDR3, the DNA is TGTGCCAGCAGCCCACGGGGACAGGCTTACAATGAGCAGTTCTTC. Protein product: CASSPRGQAYNEQFF.

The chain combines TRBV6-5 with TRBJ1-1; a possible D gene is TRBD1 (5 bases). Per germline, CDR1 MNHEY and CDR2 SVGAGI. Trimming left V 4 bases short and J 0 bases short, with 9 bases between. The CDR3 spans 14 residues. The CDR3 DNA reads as TGTGCCAGCAGTTTCGGGGCGATGAACACTGAAGCTTTCTTT. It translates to CASSFGAMNTEAFF.

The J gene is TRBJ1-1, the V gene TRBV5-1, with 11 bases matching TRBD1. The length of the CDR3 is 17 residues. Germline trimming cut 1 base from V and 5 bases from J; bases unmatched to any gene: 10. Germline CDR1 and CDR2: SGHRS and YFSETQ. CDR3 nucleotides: TGCGCCAGCAGCTTGAGGACAGGGGGCTTCGAGGGTACTGAAGCTTTCTTT. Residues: CASSLRTGGFEGTEAFF.

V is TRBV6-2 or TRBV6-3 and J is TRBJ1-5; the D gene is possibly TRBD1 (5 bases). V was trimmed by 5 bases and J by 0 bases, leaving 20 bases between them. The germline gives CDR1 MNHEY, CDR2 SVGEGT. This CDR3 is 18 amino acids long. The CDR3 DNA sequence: TGTGCCAGCAGTACGACGATGCCCCTCAGGGATAGCAATCAGCCCCAGCATTTT. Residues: CASSTTMPLRDSNQPQHF.

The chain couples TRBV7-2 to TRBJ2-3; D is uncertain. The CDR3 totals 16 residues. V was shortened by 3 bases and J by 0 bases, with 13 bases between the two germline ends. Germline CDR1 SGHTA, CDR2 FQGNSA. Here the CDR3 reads CASSLGGSTSTDTQYF. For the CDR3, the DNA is TGTGCCAGCAGCTTGGGCGGATCCACTAGCACAGATACGCAGTATTTT. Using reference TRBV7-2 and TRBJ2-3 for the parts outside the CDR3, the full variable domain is GAGVSQSPSNKVTEKGKDVELRCDPISGHTALYWYRQSLGQGLEFLIYFQGNSAPDKSGLPSDRFSAERTGGSVSTLTIQRTQQEDSAVYLCASSLGGSTSTDTQYFGPGTRLTVL.

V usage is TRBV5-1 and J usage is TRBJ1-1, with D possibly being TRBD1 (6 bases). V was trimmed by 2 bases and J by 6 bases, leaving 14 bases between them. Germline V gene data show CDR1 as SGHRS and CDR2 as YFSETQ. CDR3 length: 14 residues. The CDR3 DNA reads TGCGCCAGCAGCTTTTCGGGGGGCTGGTCTGAAGCTTTCTTT. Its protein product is CASSFSGGWSEAFF. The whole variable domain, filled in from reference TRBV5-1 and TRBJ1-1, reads KAGVTQTPRYLIKTRGQQVTLSCSPISGHRSVSWYQQTPGQGLQFLFEYFSETQRNKGNFPGRFSGRQFSNSRSEMNVSTLELGDSALYLCASSFSGGWSEAFFGQGTRLTVV.

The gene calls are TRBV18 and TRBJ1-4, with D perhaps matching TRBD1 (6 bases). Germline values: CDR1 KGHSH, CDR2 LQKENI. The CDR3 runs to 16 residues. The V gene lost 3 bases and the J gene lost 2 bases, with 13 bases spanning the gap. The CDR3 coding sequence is TGTGCCAGCTCACCGTCGGGGGGGGCGACTAATGAAAAACTGTTTTTT. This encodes CASSPSGGATNEKLFF. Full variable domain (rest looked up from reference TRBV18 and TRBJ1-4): NAGVMQNPRHLVRRRGQEARLRCSPMKGHSHVYWYRQLPEEGLKFMVYLQKENIIDESGMPKERFSAEFPKEGPSILRIQQVVRGDSAAYFCASSPSGGATNEKLFFGSGTQLSVL.

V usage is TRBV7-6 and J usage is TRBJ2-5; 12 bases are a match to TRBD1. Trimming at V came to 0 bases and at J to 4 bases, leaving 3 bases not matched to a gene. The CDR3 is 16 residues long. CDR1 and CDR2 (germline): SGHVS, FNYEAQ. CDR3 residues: CASSLAGTGGVETQYF. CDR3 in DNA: TGTGCCAGCAGCTTAGCGGGGACAGGGGGCGTAGAGACCCAGTACTTC.